These 16 T cell receptor beta chains were all obtained from the same sample, sequenced in a study of T cell responses to AZD1222 COVID-19 vaccine. Using immunoSEQ multiplex PCR, the repertoire was profiled, and TCRdb retains in-frame clones only, with some absent. The table includes around 62,000 clones, approximately 90% detected once. Here the sequenced sample was peripheral blood, taken on day 0 of AZD1222 vaccination. The receptor set was obtained from an adult in good health.

The V gene is TRBV7-9, the J gene TRBJ1-6; D gene ambiguous. The CDR3 has 13 amino acids. V was pared by 4 bases and J by 8 bases, with 9 bases between. Germline lookup yields CDR1 SEHNR and CDR2 FQNEAQ (reference sequence). CDR3 sequence reads: CASSSIGDSPLHF. The CDR3 nucleotides read TGTGCCAGCAGCTCAATCGGGGATTCACCCCTCCACTTT.

This chain uses TRBV5-4 with TRBJ2-7, with 10 bases aligning to TRBD2. Germline V gives CDR1 SGHNT, CDR2 YYREEE (reference sequence). The CDR3 runs 16 residues. The ends lost 0 bases at V and 6 bases at J; junction bases unmatched: 9. CDR3 sequence: CASSLAGASGGSEQYF. CDR3 DNA sequence: TGTGCCAGCAGCTTGGCTGGGGCTAGCGGGGGCAGCGAGCAGTACTTC.

This chain connects TRBV6-1 to TRBJ2-6; D may correspond to TRBD1 or TRBD2 (6 bases each). CDR3 length: 19 amino acids. From germline, CDR1 is MNHNS and CDR2 SASEGT. With 1 base removed from V and 0 bases from J, the gap between germline ends came to 16 bases. The CDR3 nucleotides are TGTGCCAGCAGTGAAGAGGGGGGACGGCCCCGCTCTGGGGCCAACGTCCTGACTTTC. As protein: CASSEEGGRPRSGANVLTF.

The chain couples TRBV19 to TRBJ2-5; D might be TRBD1 (5 bases). Deletions cut 4 bases from V and 4 bases from J, with 10 bases between. The CDR3 runs to 13 residues. CDR1 and CDR2 (germline): LNHDA, SQIVND (reference sequence). The CDR3 sequence: CASSTLGVETQYF. The CDR3 DNA follows: TGTGCCAGTAGTACTCTAGGGGTAGAGACCCAGTACTTC.

This chain links TRBV4-1 with TRBJ2-2; D gene unclear. V was pared by 4 bases and J by 0 bases, with 9 bases between. Germline CDR1 is MGHRA and CDR2 is YSYEKL. The CDR3 extends over 15 amino acids. The DNA of the CDR3 is TGCGCCAGCAGCCCTCGGCTTTCGAACACCGGGGAGCTGTTTTTT. Protein sequence: CASSPRLSNTGELFF.

V and J are TRBV7-8 and TRBJ1-5, with TRBD1 matching over 7 bases. In germline, CDR1 is SGHVS, CDR2 FQNEAQ. V gave up 2 bases and J gave up 4 bases; unmatched junction bases: 11. The CDR3 spans 17 residues. The CDR3 DNA reads TGTGCCAGCAGCTTATTAACAGAGAGACAGGGAAATCAGCCCCAGCATTTT. Protein product: CASSLLTERQGNQPQHF.

The chain combines TRBV25-1 with TRBJ1-4; D uncertain. Germline V gene data show CDR1 as MGHDK and CDR2 as SYGVNS. V lost 0 bases to trimming and J lost 0 bases, with 5 bases between them. The CDR3 has 15 residues. The CDR3 protein is CASSEYPSTNEKLFF. CDR3 coding DNA: TGTGCCAGCAGTGAATATCCCTCAACTAATGAAAAACTGTTTTTT.

This chain joins TRBV20-1 and TRBJ1-2; maybe TRBD1 (5 bases). V lost 7 bases and J 5 bases, leaving 11 bases between the germline ends. The germline CDR1 and CDR2 sequences are DFQATT and SNEGSKA (reference sequence). This CDR3 has 11 residues. For the CDR3, the DNA is TGCAGTGTTGACAGCCTATATGGCTACACCTTC. Protein sequence: CSVDSLYGYTF.

In its sample, this clone was seen a few times. The CDR3 reads CASKEGTGRNSPLHF. In DNA form, the CDR3 reads TGTGCCAGTAAAGAAGGGACAGGACGTAATTCACCCCTCCACTTT. This rearrangement joins TRBV19 to TRBJ1-6, with TRBD1 matching 8 bases. V lost 7 bases and J lost 6; bases outside the gene matches: 8. CDR3 length: 15 amino acids. Germline V lookup: CDR1 LNHDA, CDR2 SQIVND (reference sequence).

The J gene is TRBJ2-3, the V gene TRBV5-1, with 7 bases that match TRBD1. The junction had 5 bases not matched to a gene; V was cut back by 4 bases and J by 6 bases. Germline assignment: CDR1 SGHRS and CDR2 YFSETQ. This CDR3 is built from 13 residues. In DNA form, the CDR3 reads TGCGCCAGCAGCATTACGACAGGGGATACGCAGTATTTT. Its protein product is CASSITTGDTQYF. The full variable domain, rest sourced from reference TRBV5-1 and TRBJ2-3, is KAGVTQTPRYLIKTRGQQVTLSCSPISGHRSVSWYQQTPGQGLQFLFEYFSETQRNKGNFPGRFSGRQFSNSRSEMNVSTLELGDSALYLCASSITTGDTQYFGPGTRLTVL.

The genes are TRBV5-5 and TRBJ1-2; the D is unclear. Germline values: CDR1 SGHKS, CDR2 YYEKEE (reference sequence). The CDR3 runs to 14 residues. Trimming pared 0 bases from V and 5 bases from J, leaving 11 bases between. DNA for the CDR3: TGTGCCAGCAGCTTGGCCCCTGCGGGGTATGGCTACACCTTC. This translates into CASSLAPAGYGYTF.

The chain employs TRBV30 and TRBJ1-6; D perhaps matches TRBD1 (5 bases). Per germline, CDR1 GTSNPN and CDR2 SVGIG (reference sequence). Trimming removed 7 bases from V and 7 bases from J, with 14 bases in between. CDR3 size: 13 residues. The CDR3 is CALEGTGNSPLHF. The CDR3, as DNA: TGTGCCTTAGAAGGGACTGGGAATTCACCCCTCCACTTT.

The chain links TRBV19 to TRBJ1-4; D is possibly TRBD1 (6 bases). The CDR3 loop spans 15 amino acids. From germline, CDR1 is LNHDA and CDR2 SQIVND (reference sequence). Trimming took off 4 bases at V and 8 bases at J, with 17 bases between the two ends. In DNA, the CDR3 is TGTGCCAGTAGTACTCAGGGGAACGCGTACGAAAAACTGTTTTTT. Translated: CASSTQGNAYEKLFF.

The gene calls are TRBV14 and TRBJ1-1, with a possible D match to TRBD1 (5 bases). Germline lookup yields CDR1 SGHDN and CDR2 FVKESK. The V end was cut by 2 bases, the J end by 2 bases, with 15 bases between. The CDR3 is 16 residues long. The CDR3 loop is CASSQMGGGRNTEAFF. The CDR3, as DNA: TGTGCCAGCAGCCAAATGGGGGGAGGGCGAAACACTGAAGCTTTCTTT. The full variable domain, rest sourced from reference TRBV14 and TRBJ1-1, is EAGVTQFPSHSVIEKGQTVTLRCDPISGHDNLYWYRRVMGKEIKFLLHFVKESKQDESGMPNNRFLAERTGGTYSTLKVQPAELEDSGVYFCASSQMGGGRNTEAFFGQGTRLTVV.

The chain joins TRBV19 to TRBJ2-7; 7 bases agree with TRBD1. Germline CDR1 and CDR2: LNHDA and SQIVND (reference sequence). The CDR3 runs to 14 residues. V dropped 5 bases and J dropped 5; count of bases not matched to a gene: 9. The CDR3 sequence: CASSPLDRFHEQYF. DNA of the CDR3: TGTGCCAGTAGTCCCCTGGACAGGTTCCACGAGCAGTACTTC.

The chain has TRBV30 and TRBJ1-3, with a possible D match to TRBD1 (6 bases). Between the trimmed V and J ends, which lost 3 bases and 0 bases, there was a span of 18 bases. The CDR3 sequence is 17 residues long. Germline-derived CDR1 and CDR2 are GTSNPN and SVGIG (reference sequence). CDR3 residues: CAWSRGGGGPSGNTIYF. In nucleotides, the CDR3 is TGTGCCTGGAGCCGAGGGGGAGGGGGACCCTCTGGAAACACCATATATTTT.